This TCR beta chain was identified during a study of CD8 T cells in ankylosing spondylitis. The table lists this clonotype with many counts. Antigen unknown. Each CDR3 protein is one row after TCRdb ran MiXCR on the 5' RACE reads. Altogether around 150,000 distinct CDR3 sequences are present, roughly 10% being singletons, with the ten largest covering around 4.1%. Study-level results: Earlier work had already found some motif variants in reactive arthritis synovial fluid and blood. A motif in TCR beta, a set of about 8 highly homologous variants, appeared characteristic of ankylosing spondylitis blood.

CDR1 SNHLY and CDR2 FYNNEI come from the germline V gene. This CDR3 has 13 amino acids. The ends were cut back, 8 bases at V and 7 bases at J, with 14 bases in the middle. The receptor was derived from a female donor with ankylosing spondylitis or in good health (not recorded which). The sample comprised blood, either unsorted or a sorted T cell fraction (not recorded which). V and J are TRBV2 and TRBJ2-2; D might be TRBD1 or TRBD2, each matching 5 bases. This chain's CDR3 is CASERGDGGELFF. For the CDR3, the DNA is TGTGCCAGCGAGAGGGGAGATGGCGGGGAGCTGTTTTTT.